These 27 T cell receptor beta chains came from one sample sequenced in a study of CD8 T cells in ankylosing spondylitis. Whole-study results and caveats: A TCR beta motif made of under 10 highly homologous variants seemed typical of ankylosing spondylitis blood.

These receptors' targets are unknown. TCRdb itself ran the 5' RACE reads through MiXCR, one entry per CDR3 protein. The data hold 470,000 or so distinct CDR3 sequences, with roughly 26% observed a single time. Sequenced material: blood, either unsorted or a sorted T cell fraction (not recorded which). All receptors come from a male donor with ankylosing spondylitis.

The chain employs TRBV5-1 and TRBJ2-1; 11 nucleotides agree with TRBD1. CDR3 length: 15 residues. Germline CDR1 reads SGHRS; CDR2 reads YFSETQ. The J segment lost 8 bases and the V segment lost 5 bases, leaving 9 bases of the junction unmatched. The CDR3 is CASRLIRDRGDEQFF. The CDR3 coding sequence is TGCGCCAGCAGGCTCATCCGGGACAGGGGGGATGAGCAGTTCTTC.

The gene calls are TRBV3-1 and TRBJ1-6; no definite D call. CDR1 LGHDT and CDR2 YNNKEL come from the germline V gene (reference sequence). Trimming took off 4 bases at V and 7 bases at J, with 8 bases between the two ends. The CDR3 has 13 residues. The CDR3 coding sequence is TGTGCCAGCAGCCCCACTACGAATTCACCCCTCCACTTT. The encoded protein is CASSPTTNSPLHF.

This clonotype was recorded a few times. The chain links TRBV11-1 to TRBJ2-3; 16 bases fit TRBD2. Germline CDR1 reads SGHAT; CDR2 reads FQDESV (reference sequence). J lost 4 bases, V lost 5 bases, and 9 bases had no gene match. The CDR3 is 18 amino acids. DNA for the CDR3: TGTGCCAGCAGCCAGGGACTAGCGGGAGGGCCTTCGGCAGATACGCAGTATTTT. Residues: CASSQGLAGGPSADTQYF.

J is TRBJ2-7 and V is TRBV20-1, with D possibly matching TRBD2 (6 bases). Germline V gene lookup returns CDR1 DFQATT and CDR2 SNEGSKA (reference sequence). This CDR3 has 15 amino acids. The V gene lost 6 bases and the J gene lost 2 bases, with 20 bases spanning the gap. CDR3 residues: CSANPSSSVTYEQYF. The DNA of the CDR3 is TGCAGTGCCAACCCTTCCTCTAGCGTTACCTACGAGCAGTACTTC.

Ten or more counts support this clonotype. This chain connects TRBV5-1 to TRBJ2-1; 11 bases align to TRBD2. J lost 5 bases, V lost 0 bases, and 1 base had no gene match. The CDR3 is 15 residues long. Germline V gives CDR1 SGHRS, CDR2 YFSETQ. The DNA for the CDR3 is TGCGCCAGCAGCTTGGGACTAGCGGGACACAATGAGCAGTTCTTC. Translating gives CASSLGLAGHNEQFF.

This clonotype was counted ten times or more. The chain joins TRBV5-1 to TRBJ1-1, with a weak D call TRBD1 (6 bases). CDR3 length equals 15 residues. Germline loops: CDR1 SGHRS, CDR2 YFSETQ. The V and J ends lost 3 bases and 1 base respectively, with 13 bases between them. The CDR3, as DNA: TGCGCCAGCAGCTACGGAGGGGGGGCGAACACTGAAGCTTTCTTT. Translated, it gives CASSYGGGANTEAFF.

This chain uses TRBV19 with TRBJ2-1; TRBD2 aligns across 9 bases. CDR3 size: 16 residues. Germline-derived CDR1 and CDR2 are LNHDA and SQIVND (reference sequence). With 5 bases clipped from V and 4 bases from J, the junction kept 9 bases outside the gene matches. CDR3 nucleotides: TGTGCCAGTAGTCTAAGCGGGAGGTATACGTACAATGAGCAGTTCTTC. This sequence encodes CASSLSGRYTYNEQFF.

The chain links TRBV10-3 to TRBJ1-2; 7 bases align to TRBD1. Germline V gene lookup returns CDR1 ENHRY and CDR2 SYGVKD. This CDR3 is built from 16 residues. The V and J ends lost 3 bases and 8 bases, in that order; junction bases with no gene match: 15. The CDR3 bases are TGTGCCATCAGTGATCCGGGACAGAAGGGGGGGAGCGGCTACACCTTC. Translating gives CAISDPGQKGGSGYTF.

J is TRBJ2-1 and V is TRBV7-2; D is perhaps TRBD1 (6 bases). Trimming stripped 5 bases from V and 0 bases from J, with 11 bases between. The germline CDR1 and CDR2 sequences are SGHTA and FQGNSA. The CDR3 has 15 residues. In nucleotides, the CDR3 is TGTGCCAGCAGCGTACAGGGACCCTCCTACAATGAGCAGTTCTTC. This translates into CASSVQGPSYNEQFF.

This rearrangement joins TRBV10-3 to TRBJ2-1; D may be TRBD2 (7 bases). This CDR3 has 13 residues. In germline, CDR1 is ENHRY, CDR2 SYGVKD. Trimming took 10 bases from V and 6 from J, leaving 16 bases between them. CDR3 loop: CATEGGTFNEQFF. The CDR3 DNA reads TGTGCCACCGAGGGGGGGACTTTCAATGAGCAGTTCTTC.

This clonotype has more than one count but fewer than ten. The chain combines TRBV20-1 with TRBJ2-7; no definite D call. Germline-derived CDR1 and CDR2 are DFQATT and SNEGSKA (reference sequence). The CDR3 is 12 amino acids. Trimming stripped 6 bases from V and 2 bases from J, with 11 bases between. The CDR3 nucleotides are TGCAGTGCCTTCGGCGGAGCCTACGAGCAGTACTTC. This translates into CSAFGGAYEQYF.

This clonotype has a handful of counts. The chain has TRBV7-9 and TRBJ1-1; D unresolved. Between the trimmed V and J ends, which lost 5 bases and 7 bases, there was a span of 17 bases. Germline CDR1 SEHNR, CDR2 FQNEAQ (reference sequence). This CDR3 is built from 14 residues. The CDR3 reads CASSLTPGASEAFF. CDR3 bases: TGTGCCAGCAGCCTTACACCGGGAGCGAGTGAAGCTTTCTTT.

The chain has TRBV6-2 or TRBV6-3 and TRBJ2-1; D may be TRBD2 (6 bases). The germline CDR1 and CDR2 sequences are MNHEY and SVGEGT. Trimming removed 0 bases at V and 5 bases at J, with 11 bases between. The CDR3 runs to 15 residues. The CDR3, as DNA: TGTGCCAGCAGTTACTCTGGAGGGAAAAACAATGAGCAGTTCTTC. Its protein is CASSYSGGKNNEQFF.

V is TRBV18 and J is TRBJ2-5; D remains ambiguous. With 1 base removed from V and 3 bases from J, the gap between germline ends came to 6 bases. The CDR3 loop spans 13 amino acids. Germline CDR1 and CDR2: KGHSH and LQKENI. CDR3 nucleotides: TGTGCCAGCTCACCACTCACAAAAGAGACCCAGTACTTC. The encoded protein is CASSPLTKETQYF.

Details on this clonotype: The junction departs from the called germline gene at one end, perhaps through a read error. The chain couples TRBV12-3 or TRBV12-4 to TRBJ2-7; 9 bases map to TRBD2. The CDR3 loop spans 14 amino acids. Here the CDR3 reads CASSLRIGLAPLDF. DNA of the CDR3: TGTGCCAGCAGTTTACGGATAGGACTAGCGCCCTTGGACTTC.

Regarding this clonotype: A much larger clone differs by one base, so this may be a read error. V usage is TRBV12-3 or TRBV12-4 and J usage is TRBJ1-5; D remains ambiguous. The V and J ends lost 2 bases and 7 bases respectively, with 15 bases between them. The CDR3 has 15 amino acids. Here the CDR3 reads CASSLSLAEAQPQHF. CDR3 DNA sequence: TGTGCCAGCAGTTTAAGTTTGGCAGAGGCCCAGCCCCAGCATTTT.

The table lists this clonotype with many counts. This chain uses TRBV5-1 with TRBJ2-3, with D tentatively TRBD1 (5 bases). V was shortened by 4 bases and J by 6 bases, with 15 bases between the two germline ends. Germline assignment: CDR1 SGHRS and CDR2 YFSETQ. The CDR3 has 14 amino acids. DNA for the CDR3: TGCGCCAGCAGCCTGGACACCCGCCCGGATACGCAGTATTTT. This codes for CASSLDTRPDTQYF.

This clonotype has just a few counts. This chain links TRBV5-1 with TRBJ1-4; D may be TRBD1 (6 bases). The CDR3 loop spans 16 amino acids. V lost 1 base, J lost 5 bases, and 15 bases lay in between. Germline V gives CDR1 SGHRS, CDR2 YFSETQ. The CDR3 bases are TGCGCCAGCAGCTTGTCTTTGACAGGCCAGAATGAAAAACTGTTTTTT. Its protein product is CASSLSLTGQNEKLFF.

This rearrangement joins TRBV20-1 to TRBJ1-5, with 10 bases that match TRBD1. CDR1 DFQATT and CDR2 SNEGSKA come from the germline V gene (reference sequence). The CDR3 spans 14 residues. V gave up 6 bases and J gave up 9 bases; unmatched junction bases: 11. The CDR3 nucleotides are TGCAGTGCCCCGGGACAGGGGTCTCAATGGCCCCAGCATTTT. Translating gives CSAPGQGSQWPQHF.

The chain recombines TRBV21-1 with TRBJ2-3; the listed D gene, TRBD2, was not tested against the DNA. TRBV21-1 is recorded as a pseudogene. CDR3 size: 16 residues. CDR3 coding DNA: TGTGCCAGCAGCCACCTACGGGAGAACCTCACAGATACGCAGTATTTT. Translation: CASSHLRENLTDTQYF.

This clonotype was picked up a small number of times. V and J are TRBV20-1 and TRBJ2-1; 10 nucleotides agree with TRBD2. The CDR3 consists of 16 residues. Looked up from germline, CDR1 is DFQATT and CDR2 is SNEGSKA (reference sequence). Trimming removed 0 bases from V and 6 bases from J; junction bases left unmatched: 8. The CDR3 region has the DNA TGCAGTGCTAGAGATCCCCAGAGCGGGGGGGGCAATGAGCAGTTCTTC. Translated: CSARDPQSGGGNEQFF.

This clonotype was found many times. This chain joins TRBV12-3 or TRBV12-4 and TRBJ2-1; 8 bases match TRBD1. This CDR3 has 15 amino acids. The V gene end was trimmed by 5 bases and the J gene end by 0 bases; junction bases not matched to a gene: 3. In DNA, the CDR3 is TGTGCCAGCAGTCGGACAGGGAGCTCCTACAATGAGCAGTTCTTC. The encoded protein is CASSRTGSSYNEQFF.

The chain couples TRBV20-1 to TRBJ2-7, with 12 bases aligning to TRBD1. From germline, CDR1 is DFQATT and CDR2 SNEGSKA (reference sequence). The CDR3 is made up of 13 amino acids. With 6 bases clipped from V and 5 bases from J, the junction kept 5 bases outside the gene matches. The CDR3 region has the DNA TGCAGTGCCCCGGGACAGGGGGCCCACGAGCAGTACGTC. This gives the protein CSAPGQGAHEQYV.

This clonotype was detected a few times. CDR3 in amino acids: CASSRQGDSGNTIYF. CDR3 coding DNA: TGTGCCAGCAGTCGACAGGGGGATTCTGGAAACACCATATATTTT. This rearrangement joins TRBV7-9 to TRBJ1-3; 9 positions agree with TRBD1. CDR1 and CDR2 (germline): SEHNR, FQNEAQ (reference sequence). CDR3 size: 15 residues. The V segment lost 6 bases and the J segment 1 base; nucleotides outside the gene matches: 4.

This chain uses TRBV5-1 with TRBJ2-1; the match to TRBD1 covers 11 bases. Germline V gene sequence: CDR1 SGHRS, CDR2 YFSETQ. CDR3 length equals 15 residues. The ends lost 2 bases at V and 9 bases at J; junction bases unmatched: 7. The CDR3, as DNA: TGCGCCAGCAGCTTCTCGGGACAGGGGGAGACTGAGCAGTTCTTC. Translation gives CASSFSGQGETEQFF.

This clonotype was counted a single time. This rearrangement joins TRBV15 to TRBJ1-4; TRBD1 matches at 9 bases. The trim removed 3 bases at V and 7 bases at J, leaving 3 bases unmatched. From germline, CDR1 is LNHNV and CDR2 YYDKDF (reference sequence). The CDR3 contains 14 residues. CDR3 sequence: CATSRGQGGEKLFF. The DNA for the CDR3 is TGTGCCACCAGCAGGGGACAGGGTGGTGAAAAACTGTTTTTT.

This sequence joins TRBV2 and TRBJ1-5, with unresolved D. Per the germline V gene, CDR1 is SNHLY and CDR2 is FYNNEI. Between the trimmed V and J ends, which lost 4 bases and 3 bases, there was a span of 7 bases. The CDR3 contains 13 residues. The CDR3 reads CASSVVPNQPQHF. In DNA form, the CDR3 reads TGTGCCAGCAGTGTGGTGCCCAATCAGCCCCAGCATTTT.